This T cell receptor beta chain stems from a study of T cells after yellow fever vaccination. Study-wide points: Most primary-vaccination clones reappeared after the booster (about 95% CD4, 88% CD8). Weaker, the secondary response had a peak occurring faster, on day 5 versus 15.

From the 5' RACE reads, TCRdb called clonotypes with MiXCR, one entry per CDR3 protein. The data hold approximately 300,000 distinct CDR3 sequences, with 9.5% to 12% observed a single time. Trimming shortened V by 8 bases and J by 5 bases, and 18 bases separated the two germline ends. CDR1 SQVTM and CDR2 ANQGSEA come from the germline V gene. This CDR3 comprises 13 residues. Comments on this clonotype: Its specificity is not known.

This sequence originates from a man younger than 30 who received the YFV17D yellow fever vaccine. The chain uses TRBV29-1 and TRBJ2-5; TRBD2 might be the D (6 bases). The sequences come from CD4+ T cells sorted from PBMCs, collected 45 days after the yellow fever booster vaccination. CDR3 sequence reads: CSIGDLALETQYF. The CDR3 DNA sequence: TGCAGCATTGGGGATCTAGCGTTGGAGACCCAGTACTTC.